This is a list of T cell receptor beta chains from one sample in a study of tumor and adjacent non-tumor tissue in lung cancer. TCRdb re-analysed the multiplex PCR reads in MiXCR, keeping a single row per CDR3 protein. The sample includes roughly 69,000 distinct CDR3 sequences, around 76% of them seen just once. Sample: distant non-tumor lung tissue. The receptors shown here come from a man aged 55 to 70 with non-small cell lung cancer. Each CDR3 is given with its conserved first and last residue. The D gene is left open where the match is weak. Expanded clones are given a class, and other clones once, few, many or no size at all.

>TRBV4-2|TRBJ2-2|TRBD2|.
TGTGCCAGCAGTCCGTCGGATCGGGCTAGCGGGACCTACATCGGGGAGCTGTTTTTT
CASSPSDRASGTYIGELFF
>TRBV10-3|TRBJ2-3|TRBD2|.
TGTGCCACCCTTCCATCAGCGGGAGGGCCTGATACGCAGTATTTT
CATLPSAGGPDTQYF
>TRBV5-5|TRBJ1-2|.|.
TGTGCTAGCAGCTTGTGGGGCTATGGCTACACCTTC
CASSLWGYGYTF
>TRBV2|TRBJ2-7|TRBD1|many
TGTGCCAGCAGGACCGGGACAGATACCTACGAGCAGTACTTC
CASRTGTDTYEQYF
>TRBV29-1|TRBJ2-5|TRBD1|.
TGCAGCGTCTTCGTACAGGGGCGCGTAGGAGAGACCCAGTACTTC
CSVFVQGRVGETQYF
>TRBV6-5|TRBJ2-7|.|.
TGTGCTAGCTCGGGCTTGTTCCCCTATAAGCAGTACTTC
CASSGLFPYKQYF
>TRBV11-2|TRBJ2-1|.|.
TGTGCCAGTATCTTAGGGCACTCAACGGGACTGCAGTCCTTC
CASILGHSTGLQSF
>TRBV14|TRBJ2-3|.|.
TGTGCCAGCAACCAATCGCGGGGAAGCACAGATACGCAGTATTTT
CASNQSRGSTDTQYF
>TRBV20-1|TRBJ2-1|.|many
TGCAGTGCTAGTCTGGCTAGTGGAGGGGTCAATGAGCAGTTCTTC
CSASLASGGVNEQFF
>TRBV6-2/TRBV6-3|TRBJ2-3|TRBD1|.
TGTGCCAGCTGTTACTTAGGGACAGTCACAGATACGCAGTATTTT
CASCYLGTVTDTQYF
>TRBV12-3/TRBV12-4|TRBJ2-1|TRBD2|few
TGTGCCAGCAGTTTTGGGCTAGCGGGGTACAATGAGCAGTTCTTC
CASSFGLAGYNEQFF
>TRBV13|TRBJ2-3|.|.
TGTGCCAGCAGCTTAACGAGACAGAACTCAGATACGCAATATTTT
CASSLTRQNSDTQYF
>TRBV20-1|TRBJ2-7|TRBD1|.
TGCAGTGCTATAGATATAACCCGGGACAGGGGGCGTGTACGAAGTAGATACGAGCAGTACTTC
CSAIDITRDRGRVRSRYEQYF
>TRBV6-6|TRBJ2-7|.|many
TGTGCCAGCAGCGCCTCCTACGAGCAGTACTTC
CASSASYEQYF
>TRBV5-6|TRBJ2-5|.|.
TGTGCCAGCGGTTTGGTTGGGGGGGAGACCCAGTACTTC
CASGLVGGETQYF
>TRBV5-1|TRBJ2-5|TRBD1|many
TGCGCCAGCAGCTGGGGACAGGGGTCCCAAGAGACCCAGTACTTC
CASSWGQGSQETQYF
>TRBV12-3/TRBV12-4|TRBJ2-1|TRBD2|few
TGTGCCAGTAGTTTCACTCAGCGGGACGACAATGAGCAGTTCTTC
CASSFTQRDDNEQFF
>TRBV20-1|TRBJ2-1|TRBD2|.
TGCAGCGATAGAGAACAACGGACTAGCTATGAGCAGTTCTTC
CSDREQRTSYEQFF
>TRBV5-4|TRBJ2-7|TRBD2|.
TGTGCCAGCAGCTTTGCGGGAGATCATGAGCAGTACTTC
CASSFAGDHEQYF
>TRBV28|TRBJ2-1|.|many
TGTGCCAGCAGTTTCCCCGTTAGTGCGGGCTCCTACAATGAGCAGTTCTTC
CASSFPVSAGSYNEQFF
>TRBV2|TRBJ2-2|.|few
TGTGCCAGCAGTGGTCAGGGATCCGCCGGGGAGCTGTTTTTT
CASSGQGSAGELFF
>TRBV28|TRBJ2-4|.|.
TGTGCCGGCAGTTTATACCCCCTAGCCAAAAAGATCCAGTACTTC
CAGSLYPLAKKIQYF
>TRBV6-1|TRBJ2-7|TRBD2|.
TGTGTCAGCAGTTCGAGTAGCGGGAGTAGCGAGCAGTACTTC
CVSSSSSGSSEQYF
>TRBV4-1|TRBJ2-1|.|.
TGCGCCAGCAGCCGGACGTCAAGGGGTGGGCAGTTCTTC
CASSRTSRGGQFF
>TRBV11-1|TRBJ2-2|TRBD2|once
TGTGCCAGCAGCTATATTAGTGGCACGGGGGGGCAGTTTTTT
CASSYISGTGGQFF
>TRBV5-4|TRBJ2-3|TRBD1|.
TGTGCCAGCAGCGGGTCACCGGGACAGCTCACAGATACACATTATTTT
CASSGSPGQLTDTHYF
>TRBV4-2|TRBJ2-7|.|.
TGTGCCAGCAGCCCAACAAGGGGTAGGGACGAACAGTACTTC
CASSPTRGRDEQYF
>TRBV11-1|TRBJ2-1|.|.
TGTGTCAGCAGCTTCGGCACCTATAGCATCAATGAGCAGTTCTTC
CVSSFGTYSINEQFF
>TRBV11-1|TRBJ1-1|.|.
TGTGCCAGCAGCCCACCGGGGGACACTGAAACTTTCTTT
CASSPPGDTETFF
>TRBV20-1|TRBJ1-3|.|.
TGCAGTGAAATCCACCGCCGGGATTATCCTGGAAACACCATATATTTT
CSEIHRRDYPGNTIYF
>TRBV11-1|TRBJ2-2|.|.
TGTGCCAGCTGCTATACAGGTAGCACCGGGGAGCTGTTTTTT
CASCYTGSTGELFF
>TRBV4-1|TRBJ2-5|TRBD2|.
TGCGCCAGCGGCCAAGAGGACGGGAGGTCGGGGGGAGAGACCCAGTACTTC
CASGQEDGRSGGETQYF